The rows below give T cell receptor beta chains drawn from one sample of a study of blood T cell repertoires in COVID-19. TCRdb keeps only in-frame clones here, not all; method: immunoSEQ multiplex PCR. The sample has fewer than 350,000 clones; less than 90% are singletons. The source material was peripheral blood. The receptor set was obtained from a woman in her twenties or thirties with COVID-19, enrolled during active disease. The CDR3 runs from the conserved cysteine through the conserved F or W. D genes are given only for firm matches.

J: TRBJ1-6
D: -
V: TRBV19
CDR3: CASSLGGGSPLHF

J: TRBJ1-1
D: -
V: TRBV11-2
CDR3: CASSLAGGTEAFF

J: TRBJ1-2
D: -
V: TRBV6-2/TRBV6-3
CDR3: CASSNPGEGPYYGYTF

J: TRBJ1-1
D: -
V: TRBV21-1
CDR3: CASSKPGGVWAFF

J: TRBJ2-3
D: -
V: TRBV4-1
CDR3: CASSQDGRTTTQYF

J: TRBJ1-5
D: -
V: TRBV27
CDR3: CASGTGYRQPQHF

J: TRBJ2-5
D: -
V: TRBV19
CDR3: CASSLLAQETQYF

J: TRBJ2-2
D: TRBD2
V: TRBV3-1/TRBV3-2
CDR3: CASSQLAGLTGELFF

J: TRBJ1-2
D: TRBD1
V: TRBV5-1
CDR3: CASSIRQGGGYTF

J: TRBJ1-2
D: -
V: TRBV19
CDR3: CASSLEGSLLYGYTF

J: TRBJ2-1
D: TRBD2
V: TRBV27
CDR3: CASSLKAGGYNEQFF

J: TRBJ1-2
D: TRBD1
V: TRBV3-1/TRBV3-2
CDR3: CASSHQRRTGTVYGYTF

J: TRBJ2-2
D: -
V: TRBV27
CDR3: CASSLWPNGELFF

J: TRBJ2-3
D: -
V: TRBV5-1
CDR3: CASSLLADTQYF

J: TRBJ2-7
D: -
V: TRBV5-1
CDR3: CASSLEIGGTYEQYF

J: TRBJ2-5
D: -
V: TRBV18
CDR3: CASSQADRETQYF

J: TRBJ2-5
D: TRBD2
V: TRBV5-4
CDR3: CASSLDGGVETQYF

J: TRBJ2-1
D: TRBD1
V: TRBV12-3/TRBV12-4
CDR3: CASTDRVGDEQFF

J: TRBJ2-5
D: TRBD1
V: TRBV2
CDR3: CASSDRTQGEETQYF

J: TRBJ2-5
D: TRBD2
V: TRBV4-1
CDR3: CASSQAKRGLQETQYF

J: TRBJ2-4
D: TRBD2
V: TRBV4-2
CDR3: CASSQGSSGGAKNIQYF

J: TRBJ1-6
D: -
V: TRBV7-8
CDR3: CASSLGLNSPLHF

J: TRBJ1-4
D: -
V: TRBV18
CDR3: CASSPPGDNEKLFF

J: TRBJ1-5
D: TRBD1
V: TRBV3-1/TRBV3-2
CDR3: CASSQGGTGLFGNQPQHF

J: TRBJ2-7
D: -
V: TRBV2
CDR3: CASSGRGGSPYEQYF

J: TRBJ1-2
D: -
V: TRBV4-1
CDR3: CASVGREHGYTF

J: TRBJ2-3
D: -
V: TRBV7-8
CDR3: CASSFVRADTQYF

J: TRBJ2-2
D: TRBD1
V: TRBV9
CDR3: CASSDSRDRGITNTGELFF

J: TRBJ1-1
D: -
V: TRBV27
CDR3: CASSVLGGLAEAFF

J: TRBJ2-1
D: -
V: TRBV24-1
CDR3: CATSDPGSYNEQFF

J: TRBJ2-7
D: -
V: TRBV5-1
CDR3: CASSPGDGNTYEQYF

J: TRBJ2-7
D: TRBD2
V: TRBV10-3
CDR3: CAISESMTSGALGLDEQYF

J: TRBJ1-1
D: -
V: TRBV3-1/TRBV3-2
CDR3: CASSLRTAFPFF

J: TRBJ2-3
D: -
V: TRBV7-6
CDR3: CASSLGLDDTQYF

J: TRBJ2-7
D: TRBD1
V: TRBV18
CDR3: CASSPTDRARYEQYF

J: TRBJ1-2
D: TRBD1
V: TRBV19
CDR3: CASRTSDRTLRGYTF

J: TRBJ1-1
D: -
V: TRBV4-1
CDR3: CASSLSKRALENTEAFF

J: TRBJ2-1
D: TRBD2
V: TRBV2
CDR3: CASSPGLAGVYNEQFF

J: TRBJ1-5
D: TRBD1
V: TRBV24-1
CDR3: CATSDSRQGSQPQHF

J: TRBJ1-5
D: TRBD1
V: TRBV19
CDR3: CASRAGGRYQPQHF

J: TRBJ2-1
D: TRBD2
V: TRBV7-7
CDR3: CASSLGSGLAGEEQFF

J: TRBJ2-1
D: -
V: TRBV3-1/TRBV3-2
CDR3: CASSQASGEQFF